The text below deals with one T cell receptor (beta chain). The sample is drawn from a study of blood T cell repertoires in COVID-19. Study-wide context: Donors in the United States, Italy and Spain gave samples during acute or convalescent COVID-19. PBMCs, B-cell-depleted T cells, or T cells provided the cDNA or gDNA that made up the material.

Authors' data handling: Reference gene primer amplification gave estimated nucleated cell counts. Sequenced by immunoSEQ multiplex PCR; TCRdb stores in-frame clones only, minus some. The V and J calls and clone size are taken from that table; D and trimming were inferred from the DNA. Of more than 95,000 clones in the sample, around 86% were seen once. Germline assignment: CDR1 SEHNR and CDR2 FQNEAQ (reference sequence). With V trimmed by 5 bases and J by 3 bases, 7 bases remained unmatched. The CDR3 is made up of 15 amino acids. This chain links TRBV7-9 with TRBJ2-7; 10 positions agree with TRBD2. The source is a man in his fifties with acute or convalescent COVID-19. Sequencing input: peripheral blood. In nucleotides, the CDR3 is TGTGCCAGCAGCGGAGTGGGACTAGCGAGCTACGAGCAGTACTTC. It translates to CASSGVGLASYEQYF.